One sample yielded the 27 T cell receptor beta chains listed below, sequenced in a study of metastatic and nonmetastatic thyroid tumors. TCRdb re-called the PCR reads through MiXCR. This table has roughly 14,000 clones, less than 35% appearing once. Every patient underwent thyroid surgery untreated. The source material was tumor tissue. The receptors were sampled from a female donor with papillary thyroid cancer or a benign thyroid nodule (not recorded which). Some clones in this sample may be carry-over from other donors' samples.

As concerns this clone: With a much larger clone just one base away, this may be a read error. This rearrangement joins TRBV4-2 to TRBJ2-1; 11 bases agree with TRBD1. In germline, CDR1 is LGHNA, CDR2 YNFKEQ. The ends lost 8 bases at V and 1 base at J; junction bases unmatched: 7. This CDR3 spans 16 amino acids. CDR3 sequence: CASCLGQGASYNEQFF. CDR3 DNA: TGTGCCAGCTGCCTCGGACAGGGGGCGTCCTACAATGAGCAGTTCTTC.

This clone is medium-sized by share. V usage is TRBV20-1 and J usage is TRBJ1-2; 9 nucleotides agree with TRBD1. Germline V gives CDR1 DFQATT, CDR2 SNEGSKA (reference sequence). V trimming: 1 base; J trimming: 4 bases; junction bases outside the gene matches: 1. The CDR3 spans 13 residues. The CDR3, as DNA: TGCAGTGCTAGAGTGACAGGGGGCTATGGCTACACCTTC. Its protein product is CSARVTGGYGYTF.

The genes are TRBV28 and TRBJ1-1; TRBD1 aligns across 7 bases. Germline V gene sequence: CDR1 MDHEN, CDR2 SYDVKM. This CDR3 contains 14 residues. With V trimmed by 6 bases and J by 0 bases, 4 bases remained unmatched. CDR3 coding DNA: TGTGCCAGCAGAACAGGGGATTTGAACACTGAAGCTTTCTTT. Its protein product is CASRTGDLNTEAFF.

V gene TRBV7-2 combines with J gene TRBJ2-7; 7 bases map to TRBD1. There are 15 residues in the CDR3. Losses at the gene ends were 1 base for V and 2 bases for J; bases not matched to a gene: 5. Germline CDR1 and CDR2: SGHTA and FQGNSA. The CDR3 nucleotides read TGTGCCAGCAGCTTAGTCGCAGGGGGAACCTACGAGCAGTACTTC. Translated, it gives CASSLVAGGTYEQYF. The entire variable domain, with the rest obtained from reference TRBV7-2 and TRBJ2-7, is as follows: GAGVSQSPSNKVTEKGKDVELRCDPISGHTALYWYRQSLGQGLEFLIYFQGNSAPDKSGLPSDRFSAERTGGSVSTLTIQRTQQEDSAVYLCASSLVAGGTYEQYFGPGTRLTVT.

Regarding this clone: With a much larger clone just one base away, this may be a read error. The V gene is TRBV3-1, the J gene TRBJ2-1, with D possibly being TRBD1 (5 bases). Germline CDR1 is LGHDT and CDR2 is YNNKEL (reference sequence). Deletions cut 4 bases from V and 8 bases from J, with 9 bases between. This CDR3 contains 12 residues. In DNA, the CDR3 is TGTGCCAGCAGCCCCCTGGGGCATGAGCAGTTCTTC. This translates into CASSPLGHEQFF.

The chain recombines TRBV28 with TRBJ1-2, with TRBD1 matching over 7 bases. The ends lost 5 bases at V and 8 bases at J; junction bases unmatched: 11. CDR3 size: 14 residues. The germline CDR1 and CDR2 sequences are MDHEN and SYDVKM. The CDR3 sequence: CASSTLTGLGGYTF. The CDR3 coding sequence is TGTGCCAGCAGTACCCTGACAGGGTTAGGCGGCTACACCTTC.

CDR3 loop: CASSPTVPHTLANYGYTF. CDR3 bases: TGTGCCAGCTCACCGACAGTCCCCCACACCTTAGCTAACTATGGCTACACCTTC. The J gene is TRBJ1-2, the V gene TRBV18; TRBD1 might be the D (5 bases). CDR3 length equals 18 residues. Germline V gene sequence: CDR1 KGHSH, CDR2 LQKENI. Trimming took 3 bases from V and 0 from J, leaving 20 bases between them.

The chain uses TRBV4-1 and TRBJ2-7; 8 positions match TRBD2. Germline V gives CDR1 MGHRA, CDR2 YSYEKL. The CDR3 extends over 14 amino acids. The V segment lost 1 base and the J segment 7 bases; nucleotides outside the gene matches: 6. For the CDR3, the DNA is TGCGCCAGCAGCCAAGCCCCGGGAGGGTGGGAGCAGTACTTC. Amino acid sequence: CASSQAPGGWEQYF.

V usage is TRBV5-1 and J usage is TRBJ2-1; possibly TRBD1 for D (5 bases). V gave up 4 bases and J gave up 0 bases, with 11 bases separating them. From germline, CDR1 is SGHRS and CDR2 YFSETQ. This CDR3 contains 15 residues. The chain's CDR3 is CASSLDSSSYNEQFF. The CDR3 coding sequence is TGCGCCAGCAGCCTTGACAGTAGCTCCTACAATGAGCAGTTCTTC.

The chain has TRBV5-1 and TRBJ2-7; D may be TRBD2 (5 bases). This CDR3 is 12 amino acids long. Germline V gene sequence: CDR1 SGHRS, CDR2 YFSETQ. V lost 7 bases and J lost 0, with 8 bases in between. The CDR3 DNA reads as TGCGCCAGCGCGAGGGACTCCTACGAGCAGTACTTC. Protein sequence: CASARDSYEQYF. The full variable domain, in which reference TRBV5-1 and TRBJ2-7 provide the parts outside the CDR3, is KAGVTQTPRYLIKTRGQQVTLSCSPISGHRSVSWYQQTPGQGLQFLFEYFSETQRNKGNFPGRFSGRQFSNSRSEMNVSTLELGDSALYLCASARDSYEQYFGPGTRLTVT.

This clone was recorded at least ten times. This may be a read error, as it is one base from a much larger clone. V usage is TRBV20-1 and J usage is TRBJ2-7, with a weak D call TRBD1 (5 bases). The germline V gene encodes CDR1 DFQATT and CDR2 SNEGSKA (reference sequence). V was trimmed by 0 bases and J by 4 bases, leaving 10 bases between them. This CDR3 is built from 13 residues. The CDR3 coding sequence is TGCAGTGCTAGAGACGTCAAGGGGTACGAGCAGTACTTC. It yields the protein CSARDVKGYEQYF.

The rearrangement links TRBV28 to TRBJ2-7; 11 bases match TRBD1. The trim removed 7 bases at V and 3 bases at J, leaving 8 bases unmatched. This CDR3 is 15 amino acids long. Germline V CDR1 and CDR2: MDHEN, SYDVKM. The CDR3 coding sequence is TGTGCCAGCAAGGAACTAGGGACAGGGGGCTACGAGCAGTACTTC. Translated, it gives CASKELGTGGYEQYF.

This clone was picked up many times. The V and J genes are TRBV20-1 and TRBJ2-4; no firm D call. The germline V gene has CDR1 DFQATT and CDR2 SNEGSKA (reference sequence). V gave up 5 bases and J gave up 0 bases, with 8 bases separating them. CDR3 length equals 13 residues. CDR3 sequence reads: CSAGTRAKNIQYF. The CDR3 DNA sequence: TGCAGTGCTGGTACACGAGCCAAAAACATTCAGTACTTC.

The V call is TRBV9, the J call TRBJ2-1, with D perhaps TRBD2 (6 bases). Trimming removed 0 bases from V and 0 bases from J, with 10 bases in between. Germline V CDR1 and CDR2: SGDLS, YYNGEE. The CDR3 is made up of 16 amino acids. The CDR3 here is CASSVGRGTSYNEQFF. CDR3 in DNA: TGTGCCAGCAGCGTAGGGCGCGGGACCTCCTACAATGAGCAGTTCTTC.

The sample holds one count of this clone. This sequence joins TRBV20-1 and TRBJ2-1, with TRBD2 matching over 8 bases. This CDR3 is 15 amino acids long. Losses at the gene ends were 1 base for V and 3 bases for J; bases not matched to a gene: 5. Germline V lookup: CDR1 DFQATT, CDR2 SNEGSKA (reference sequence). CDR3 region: CSARVGSGDYNEQFF. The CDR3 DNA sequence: TGCAGTGCTAGAGTAGGTAGCGGGGACTACAATGAGCAGTTCTTC.

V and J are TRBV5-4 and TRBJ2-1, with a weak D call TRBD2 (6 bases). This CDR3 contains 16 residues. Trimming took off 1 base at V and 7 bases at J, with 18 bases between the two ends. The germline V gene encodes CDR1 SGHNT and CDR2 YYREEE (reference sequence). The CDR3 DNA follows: TGTGCCAGCAGCTTGTTTAGCTGGAGGGCCGGTAATGAGCAGTTCTTC. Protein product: CASSLFSWRAGNEQFF.

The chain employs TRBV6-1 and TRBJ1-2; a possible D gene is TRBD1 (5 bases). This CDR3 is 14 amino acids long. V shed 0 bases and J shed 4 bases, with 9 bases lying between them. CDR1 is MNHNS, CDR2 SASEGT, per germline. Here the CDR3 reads CASSEADRIYGYTF. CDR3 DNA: TGTGCCAGCAGTGAAGCTGACAGAATCTATGGCTACACCTTC.

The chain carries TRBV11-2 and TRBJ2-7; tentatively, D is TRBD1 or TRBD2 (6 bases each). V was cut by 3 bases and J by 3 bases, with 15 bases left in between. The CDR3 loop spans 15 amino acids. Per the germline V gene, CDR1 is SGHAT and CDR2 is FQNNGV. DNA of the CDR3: TGTGCCAGCAGCTTGTCTCGGGGGCGCGGCTACGAGCAGTACTTC. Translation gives CASSLSRGRGYEQYF.

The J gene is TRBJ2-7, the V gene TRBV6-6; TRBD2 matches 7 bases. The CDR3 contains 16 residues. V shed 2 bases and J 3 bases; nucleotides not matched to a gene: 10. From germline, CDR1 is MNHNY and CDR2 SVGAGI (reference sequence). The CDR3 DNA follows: TGTGCCAGCAGTTACGAATTCCGGGACTACTTCTACGAGCAGTACTTC. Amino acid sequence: CASSYEFRDYFYEQYF.

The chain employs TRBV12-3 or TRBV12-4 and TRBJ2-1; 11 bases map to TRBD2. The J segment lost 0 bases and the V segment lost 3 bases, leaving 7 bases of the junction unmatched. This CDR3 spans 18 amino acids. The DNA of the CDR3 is TGTGCCAGCAGTTTTCGGGGACTAGCGGATAGCTCCTACAATGAGCAGTTCTTC. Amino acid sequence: CASSFRGLADSSYNEQFF.

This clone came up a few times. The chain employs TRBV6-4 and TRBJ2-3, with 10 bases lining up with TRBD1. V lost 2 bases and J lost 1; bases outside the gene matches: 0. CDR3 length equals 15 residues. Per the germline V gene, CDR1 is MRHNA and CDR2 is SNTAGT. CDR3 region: CASSDGTGGTDTQYF. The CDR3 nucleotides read TGTGCCAGCAGTGACGGGACAGGGGGCACAGATACGCAGTATTTT.

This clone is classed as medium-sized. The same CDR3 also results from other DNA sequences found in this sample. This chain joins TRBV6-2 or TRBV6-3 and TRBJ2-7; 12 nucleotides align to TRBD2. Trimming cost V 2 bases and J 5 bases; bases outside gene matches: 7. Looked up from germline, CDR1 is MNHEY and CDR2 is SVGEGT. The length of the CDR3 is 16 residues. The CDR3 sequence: CASSYPLAGGHDEQYF. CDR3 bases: TGTGCCAGCAGTTACCCGCTAGCGGGAGGGCATGACGAGCAGTACTTC.

The CDR3 coding sequence is TGTGCCAGCTCGCCGGGGACAGGGAACGAGCAGTACTTC. Amino acid sequence: CASSPGTGNEQYF. The rearrangement joins TRBV18 to TRBJ2-7; 9 bases are a match to TRBD1. V lost 6 bases to trimming and J lost 5 bases; unmatched junction nucleotides: 5. Germline lookup yields CDR1 KGHSH and CDR2 LQKENI. The CDR3 runs 13 residues.

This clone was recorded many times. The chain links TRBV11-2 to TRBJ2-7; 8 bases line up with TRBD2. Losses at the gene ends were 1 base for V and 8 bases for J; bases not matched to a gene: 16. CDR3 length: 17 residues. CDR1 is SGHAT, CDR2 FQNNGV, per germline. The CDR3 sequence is CASSLVSPPGGGGQQYF. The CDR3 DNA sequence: TGTGCCAGCAGCTTAGTGTCCCCCCCGGGCGGCGGGGGGCAGCAGTACTTC.

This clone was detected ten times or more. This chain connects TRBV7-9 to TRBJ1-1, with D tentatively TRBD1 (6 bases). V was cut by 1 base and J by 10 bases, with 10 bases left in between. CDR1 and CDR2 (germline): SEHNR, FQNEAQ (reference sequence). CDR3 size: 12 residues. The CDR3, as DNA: TGTGCCAGCAGCTTAGAAGGGGGAGGAGCTTTCTTT. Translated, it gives CASSLEGGGAFF.

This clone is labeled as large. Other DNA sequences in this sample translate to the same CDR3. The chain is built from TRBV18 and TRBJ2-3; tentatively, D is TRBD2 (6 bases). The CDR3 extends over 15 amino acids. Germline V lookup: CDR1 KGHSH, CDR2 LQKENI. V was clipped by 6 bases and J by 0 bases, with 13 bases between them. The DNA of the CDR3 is TGTGCCAGCTCCCCGGACTACCTTAGCACAGATACGCAGTATTTT. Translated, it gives CASSPDYLSTDTQYF.

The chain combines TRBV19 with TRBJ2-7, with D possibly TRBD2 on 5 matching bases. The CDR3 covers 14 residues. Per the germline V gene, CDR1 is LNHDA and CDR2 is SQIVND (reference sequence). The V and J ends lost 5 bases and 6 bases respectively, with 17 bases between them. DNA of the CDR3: TGTGCCAGTAGTCTAGGTGCGGGTGCCTTCGAGCAGTACTTC. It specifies CASSLGAGAFEQYF.